The 28 T cell receptor beta chains listed next were all sequenced from one sample in a study of shared clonotypes between healthy human individuals (dated by TCRdb to the early 2020s). The library was generated by the immunoSEQ multiplex PCR assay. The table was pulled from immuneACCESS by TCRdb, which kept in-frame rearrangements only. Such tables lose some clones; where checked, under half of the loss comes from unresolved V genes, and the rest has no known cause. Here the sample has some 700,000 clones; 80% to 95% occur a single time. In total, the top ten clones hold about a third of the sample. The source material was memory CD8+ T cells from PBMCs. The sample's cell subset or site label, in plain terms: CD45RO+ cells pooled with CCR7-negative TemRA cells. These receptors all stem from a man aged 18 to 30 in good health. Some clones in this sample may be carry-over from other donors' samples.

The rearrangement uses TRBV4-3 and TRBJ1-5, with no clear D. V lost 4 bases and J lost 6, with 4 bases in between. Germline V gives CDR1 LGHNA, CDR2 YSLEER. The length of the CDR3 is 11 residues. CDR3 DNA sequence: TGCGCCAGCAGCCCCTCTCAGCCCCAGCATTTT. Residues: CASSPSQPQHF.

V and J are TRBV9 and TRBJ1-4, with 7 bases that match TRBD1. With 0 bases clipped from V and 8 bases from J, the junction kept 4 bases outside the gene matches. The CDR3 covers 14 residues. CDR1 SGDLS and CDR2 YYNGEE come from the germline V gene. The CDR3 sequence is CASSVGQGKEKLFF. CDR3 coding DNA: TGTGCCAGCAGCGTAGGACAGGGAAAGGAAAAACTGTTTTTT.

The chain combines TRBV27 with TRBJ1-5; TRBD1 agrees at 8 bases. The germline V gene encodes CDR1 MNHEY and CDR2 SMNVEV (reference sequence). This CDR3 spans 12 amino acids. V shed 10 bases and J 5 bases; nucleotides not matched to a gene: 4. CDR3 DNA sequence: TGTGCCACCCGGGGACAGGATCAGCCCCAGCATTTT. Translated: CATRGQDQPQHF.

J is TRBJ2-7 and V is TRBV5-1, with D perhaps matching TRBD2 (6 bases). The CDR3 covers 14 residues. Germline V CDR1 and CDR2: SGHRS, YFSETQ. Trimming removed 3 bases at V and 5 bases at J, with 15 bases between. Here the CDR3 reads CASSWIWREDEQYF. In DNA, the CDR3 is TGCGCCAGCAGCTGGATCTGGCGGGAAGACGAGCAGTACTTC.

This chain links TRBV25-1 with TRBJ2-5; 9 positions match TRBD1. Germline V gives CDR1 MGHDK, CDR2 SYGVNS. This CDR3 is 16 amino acids long. V lost 3 bases, J lost 5 bases, and 10 bases stayed unmatched. CDR3 protein: CASSDRYRGRWETQYF. The DNA of the CDR3 is TGTGCCAGCAGTGACCGCTACAGGGGGCGTTGGGAGACCCAGTACTTC.

The chain carries TRBV28 and TRBJ2-7; TRBD1 aligns across 8 bases. The V gene's germline CDR1 is MDHEN and CDR2 SYDVKM. The CDR3 consists of 14 residues. The ends lost 6 bases at V and 2 bases at J; junction bases unmatched: 6. The CDR3 nucleotides read TGTGCCAGCAGACCCGACAGGGGAGCCTACGAGCAGTACTTC. This codes for CASRPDRGAYEQYF.

The chain links TRBV9 to TRBJ2-1, with D possibly TRBD2 on 6 matching bases. The CDR3 is 16 residues long. With 4 bases removed from V and 3 bases from J, the gap between germline ends came to 17 bases. Germline V gene lookup returns CDR1 SGDLS and CDR2 YYNGEE. CDR3 sequence (DNA): TGTGCCAGCAGCCCCCGGAGCGGGCGCGTCTACAATGAGCAGTTCTTC. Its translation: CASSPRSGRVYNEQFF.

The V and J genes are TRBV28 and TRBJ1-4, with unresolved D. The CDR3 totals 13 residues. Trimming cost V 2 bases and J 7 bases, with 8 bases left between them. Germline V CDR1 and CDR2: MDHEN, SYDVKM. For the CDR3, the DNA is TGTGCCAGCAGTTTAGTTATCGGTGAAAAACTGTTTTTT. Translated: CASSLVIGEKLFF.

The table lists this clone with a count of one. The gene calls are TRBV28 and TRBJ1-1; D is ambiguous. This CDR3 has 13 amino acids. CDR1 is MDHEN and CDR2 is SYDVKM in the germline V gene. The V and J ends lost 5 bases and 5 bases respectively, with 12 bases between them. Here the CDR3 DNA reads TGTGCCAGCAGTATAGGGTATCGGACTGAAGCTTTCTTT. This sequence encodes CASSIGYRTEAFF.

The V call is TRBV6-1, the J call TRBJ2-7; 9 bases agree with TRBD1. The germline CDR1 and CDR2 sequences are MNHNS and SASEGT. V shed 3 bases and J 6 bases; nucleotides not matched to a gene: 3. There are 13 residues in the CDR3. The CDR3, as DNA: TGTGCCAGCAGTGACCAGGACAGGGGCGAGCAGTACTTC. Protein product: CASSDQDRGEQYF.

The chain links TRBV7-8 to TRBJ2-7; 12 bases are a match to TRBD1. Germline V lookup: CDR1 SGHVS, CDR2 FQNEAQ. The V segment lost 2 bases and the J segment 2 bases; nucleotides outside the gene matches: 13. This CDR3 is 19 amino acids long. CDR3 sequence: CASSLFGTGGGLFPYEQYF. The CDR3 nucleotides are TGTGCCAGCAGCTTATTTGGGACAGGGGGCGGACTGTTCCCCTACGAGCAGTACTTC.

The chain uses TRBV5-1 and TRBJ2-3; 8 bases line up with TRBD1. The CDR3 runs 15 residues. The germline V gene encodes CDR1 SGHRS and CDR2 YFSETQ. V was clipped by 0 bases and J by 4 bases; unmatched bases: 4. For the CDR3, the DNA is TGCGCCAGCAGCTTGGCCCCAGGGGGCGCAGATACGCAGTATTTT. Translation: CASSLAPGGADTQYF.

As for this clone: Within the sample, other DNA sequences also encode this same CDR3. The chain joins TRBV27 to TRBJ2-7; D is uncertain. This CDR3 is built from 14 residues. V was clipped by 0 bases and J by 2 bases, with 8 bases between them. CDR1 and CDR2 from the germline V gene are MNHEY and SMNVEV (reference sequence). The DNA of the CDR3 is TGTGCCAGCAGTTTATCGGGCCAGACCTACGAGCAGTACTTC. The encoded protein is CASSLSGQTYEQYF.

The chain recombines TRBV5-1 with TRBJ2-1, with 10 bases lining up with TRBD2. After removal of 4 bases from V and 4 bases from J, the junction contained 11 bases not matched to a gene. CDR1 and CDR2 (germline): SGHRS, YFSETQ. The CDR3 has 17 residues. CDR3 loop: CASSLNSGTSEYNEQFF. CDR3 nucleotide sequence: TGCGCCAGCAGCCTAAACTCCGGGACTAGCGAGTACAATGAGCAGTTCTTC.

V is TRBV25-1 and J is TRBJ2-7; TRBD2 is a possible D gene (7 bases). CDR3 size: 17 residues. The germline V and J ends were trimmed by 1 base and 4 bases, with 20 bases remaining between them. Germline V lookup: CDR1 MGHDK, CDR2 SYGVNS. The CDR3 DNA sequence: TGTGCCAGCAGTGAATTTCGCGCGTGGGGGGGCGAATACGAGCAGTACTTC. It yields the protein CASSEFRAWGGEYEQYF.

This rearrangement joins TRBV5-1 to TRBJ1-5, with 7 bases that match TRBD1. The junction had 7 bases not matched to a gene; V was cut back by 0 bases and J by 7 bases. Germline lookup yields CDR1 SGHRS and CDR2 YFSETQ. The CDR3 contains 15 residues. Here the CDR3 reads CASSLVPGGQQPQHF. CDR3 DNA: TGCGCCAGCAGCTTGGTTCCAGGGGGGCAGCAGCCCCAGCATTTT.

The CDR3 region has the DNA TGCGCCAGCAGCCCCCAGGGCCGAAGAGCACGGTCCGGGGAGCTGTTTTTT. Residues: CASSPQGRRARSGELFF. This rearrangement joins TRBV4-3 to TRBJ2-2; perhaps TRBD1 as D (5 bases). CDR1 is LGHNA, CDR2 YSLEER, per germline. Trimming took off 4 bases at V and 6 bases at J, with 21 bases between the two ends. This CDR3 contains 17 residues.

The V and J genes are TRBV28 and TRBJ2-7; possible D gene TRBD1, 5 bases. This CDR3 spans 15 amino acids. Germline V CDR1 and CDR2: MDHEN, SYDVKM. The V and J ends lost 5 bases and 4 bases respectively, with 18 bases between them. The CDR3 spells CASSEPGSSPYEQYF. The CDR3 DNA is TGTGCCAGCAGTGAACCAGGGTCGTCTCCGTACGAGCAGTACTTC.

This chain joins TRBV13 and TRBJ1-1; D uncertain. CDR3 size: 14 residues. Trimming removed 5 bases at V and 1 base at J, with 11 bases between. CDR1 is PRHDT and CDR2 is FYEKMQ in the germline V gene (reference sequence). DNA for the CDR3: TGTGCCAGCAGCCCGGGCCCAGCGAACACTGAAGCTTTCTTT. This codes for CASSPGPANTEAFF.

With regard to this clone: One junction end disagrees with the germline gene, perhaps due to a read error. The rearrangement joins TRBV6-6 to TRBJ2-7; D gene unclear. The CDR3 runs 12 residues. Germline CDR1 and CDR2: MNHNY and SVGAGI (reference sequence). Written as DNA, the CDR3 is TGTGCCAGCAGTTACTCCCGGTCGCACTGGGACTTC. Translated: CASSYSRSHWDF.

The chain uses TRBV7-9 and TRBJ1-1, with unresolved D. Germline CDR1 and CDR2: SEHNR and FQNEAQ (reference sequence). The CDR3 is made up of 10 amino acids. The ends were cut back, 7 bases at V and 8 bases at J, with 8 bases in the middle. The DNA for the CDR3 is TGTGCCAGCACGGATCAGGAAGCTTTCTTT. It codes for CASTDQEAFF.

V gene TRBV15 combines with J gene TRBJ2-1; the match to TRBD2 covers 8 bases. CDR1 and CDR2 from the germline V gene are LNHNV and YYDKDF (reference sequence). V lost 5 bases and J lost 2; bases outside the gene matches: 2. This CDR3 is 14 amino acids long. The DNA of the CDR3 is TGTGCCACCAGCCCCGGGAGGGCCTACAATGAGCAGTTCTTC. Translating it yields CATSPGRAYNEQFF.

V is TRBV2 and J is TRBJ2-1; D ambiguous. Germline V gene sequence: CDR1 SNHLY, CDR2 FYNNEI. This CDR3 has 14 amino acids. Deletions cut 4 bases from V and 3 bases from J, with 10 bases between. In DNA, the CDR3 is TGTGCCAGCAGTGTTGGGCGGATCTACAATGAGCAGTTCTTC. Protein: CASSVGRIYNEQFF.

The J gene is TRBJ1-2, the V gene TRBV6-1; 9 bases agree with TRBD1. The CDR3 has 17 residues. CDR1 MNHNS and CDR2 SASEGT come from the germline V gene. The V segment lost 4 bases and the J segment 0 bases; nucleotides outside the gene matches: 9. The CDR3 DNA reads as TGTGCCAGCAGTGGGGTTTTAAGGACAGGGGCTAACTATGGCTACACCTTC. It specifies CASSGVLRTGANYGYTF.

The chain couples TRBV11-1 to TRBJ1-2; 9 nucleotides align to TRBD1. This CDR3 region has 15 residues. The germline V gene has CDR1 SGHAT and CDR2 FQDESV (reference sequence). Trimming at V came to 5 bases and at J to 6 bases, leaving 10 bases not matched to a gene. The CDR3 region has the DNA TGTGCCAGCAGCCCAGCCCCGGGACAGGGCAATGGCTACACCTTC. Encoded protein: CASSPAPGQGNGYTF.

The V gene is TRBV9, the J gene TRBJ2-3, with TRBD2 matching over 10 bases. There are 16 residues in the CDR3. Per germline, CDR1 SGDLS and CDR2 YYNGEE. With V trimmed by 4 bases and J by 2 bases, 7 bases remained unmatched. CDR3 DNA: TGTGCCAGCAGCACTCCTCTAGCGGGGGACACAGATACGCAGTATTTT. Translation: CASSTPLAGDTDTQYF.

The chain uses TRBV28 and TRBJ2-1, with TRBD2 matching 8 bases. V was clipped by 7 bases and J by 8 bases; unmatched bases: 13. The CDR3 is 15 residues long. From germline, CDR1 is MDHEN and CDR2 SYDVKM. In DNA, the CDR3 is TGTGCCAGCAACCCGGTGATAGCGGGATCCCATGAGCAGTTCTTC. It is translated as CASNPVIAGSHEQFF.

The chain combines TRBV5-6 with TRBJ2-7; D not resolved. V lost 0 bases to trimming and J lost 2 bases, with 6 bases between them. This CDR3 is 13 amino acids long. Germline lookup yields CDR1 SGHDT and CDR2 YYEEEE. CDR3 residues: CASSLVRPYEQYF. Here the CDR3 DNA reads TGTGCCAGCAGCTTGGTCCGCCCCTACGAGCAGTACTTC. Together with reference TRBV5-6 and TRBJ2-7, the CDR3 gives the full variable domain: DAGVTQSPTHLIKTRGQQVTLRCSPKSGHDTVSWYQQALGQGPQFIFQYYEEEERQRGNFPDRFSGHQFPNYSSELNVNALLLGDSALYLCASSLVRPYEQYFGPGTRLTVT.